Listed below are T cell receptor beta chains from one sample, sequenced in a study of metastatic and nonmetastatic thyroid tumors. TCRdb reassembled clones from the PCR reads with MiXCR. This table holds about 85,000 clones, 8% to 9.5% found once. The sample consisted of blood. The receptors shown here come from a female donor with papillary thyroid cancer or a benign thyroid nodule (not recorded which). Some clones in this sample may be carry-over from other donors' samples. CDR3s include the opening cysteine and the closing phenylalanine or tryptophan. The D gene is left open where the match is weak. Clone size is shown for a subset of rows, as once, few, many or a class of expanded clone.

J,V,D,size,length,CDR3,DNA
TRBJ1-5,TRBV5-6,TRBD1,NA,16,CASSSAGTGLNQPQHF,TGTGCCAGCAGCTCCGCCGGGACAGGGCTGAATCAGCCCCAGCATTTT
TRBJ2-5,TRBV4-1,TRBD2,many,18,CASSQTTPGLANSETQYF,TGCGCCAGCAGCCAGACAACTCCGGGACTAGCGAATTCGGAGACCCAGTACTTC
TRBJ1-2,TRBV5-1,TRBD1,many,13,CASSTGTGERYTF,TGCGCCAGCAGCACCGGGACAGGGGAACGCTACACCTTC
TRBJ2-3,TRBV28,NA,many,15,CASSLAGPTADTQYF,TGTGCCAGCAGTTTAGCGGGCCCGACGGCAGATACGCAGTATTTT
TRBJ2-7,TRBV19,NA,many,12,CASSAEGRTQYF,TGTGCCAGTAGTGCGGAAGGGAGAACGCAGTACTTC
TRBJ2-7,TRBV18,TRBD1,NA,16,CASSPPGRGTGREQYF,TGTGCCAGCTCACCACCGGGAAGGGGGACAGGACGAGAGCAGTACTTC
TRBJ1-2,TRBV15,TRBD1,many,19,CATSRPRQGAAKANYGYTF,TGTGCCACCAGCAGACCTCGACAGGGGGCCGCCAAAGCTAACTATGGCTACACCTTC
TRBJ1-5,TRBV27,NA,many,15,CASSQDRLSNQPQHF,TGTGCCAGCAGTCAGGACAGACTCAGCAATCAGCCCCAGCATTTT
TRBJ2-7,TRBV6-1,NA,many,12,CASKGFSYEQYF,TGTGCCAGCAAAGGGTTCTCCTACGAGCAGTACTTC
TRBJ2-1,TRBV29-1,TRBD1,many,15,CSVEGGQGGLREQFF,TGCAGCGTTGAAGGGGGACAGGGGGGCCTCCGCGAGCAGTTCTTC
TRBJ2-1,TRBV30,NA,NA,11,CAWSVGGPPFF,TGTGCCTGGAGTGTTGGAGGACCTCCGTTCTTC
TRBJ1-1,TRBV5-1,TRBD1,NA,15,CASSTGGAVNTEAFF,TGCGCCAGCAGTACAGGGGGCGCGGTGAACACTGAAGCTTTCTTT
TRBJ2-2,TRBV20-1,NA,many,18,CSARAPLGAGKNTGELFF,TGCAGTGCTAGAGCTCCCTTAGGTGCGGGGAAGAACACCGGGGAGCTGTTTTTT
TRBJ2-7,TRBV20-1,NA,many,12,CSARVQEAEQYF,TGCAGTGCTAGAGTTCAGGAGGCCGAGCAGTACTTC
TRBJ2-3,TRBV30,TRBD1,NA,14,CAWNRGLGTDTQYF,TGCGCCTGGAACAGGGGGTTGGGCACAGATACGCAGTATTTT
TRBJ1-2,TRBV2,NA,many,13,CASSFSGRDGCTF,TGTGCCAGCAGTTTTTCCGGAAGGGATGGCTGCACCTTC
TRBJ2-3,TRBV12-3/TRBV12-4,TRBD2,many,15,CASSVAGGGTDTQYF,TGTGCCAGCAGTGTAGCGGGGGGCGGCACAGATACGCAGTATTTT
TRBJ2-2,TRBV6-1,TRBD1,many,13,CASSLGTAGELFF,TGTGCCAGCAGTCTCGGGACAGCCGGGGAGCTGTTTTTT
TRBJ1-1,TRBV9,NA,NA,13,CASSGRWGTEAFF,TGTGCCAGCAGCGGTCGGTGGGGGACTGAAGCTTTCTTT
TRBJ2-2,TRBV5-1,TRBD2,many,14,CASSLTSGAGELFF,TGCGCCAGCAGCTTGACTAGCGGAGCCGGGGAGCTGTTTTTT
TRBJ1-1,TRBV10-3,NA,many,13,CAIRGAMNTEAFF,TGTGCCATCAGAGGGGCCATGAACACTGAAGCTTTCTTT
TRBJ2-5,TRBV14,NA,NA,13,CASSQLDQETQYF,TGTGCCAGCAGCCAACTAGATCAAGAGACCCAGTACTTC
TRBJ2-7,TRBV2,NA,many,10,CASSVYEQYF,TGTGCCAGCTCGGTCTACGAGCAGTACTTC
TRBJ2-7,TRBV24-1,NA,many,15,CATSDSLGSSYEQYF,TGTGCCACCAGTGATTCACTAGGGAGCTCCTACGAGCAGTACTTC
TRBJ2-7,TRBV20-1,NA,few,14,CSAREGAGWDEQYF,TGCAGTGCTAGAGAGGGCGCAGGGTGGGACGAGCAGTACTTC
TRBJ1-5,TRBV27,NA,many,17,CASSPYPLAEVNQPQHF,TGTGCCAGCAGTCCCTACCCCCTGGCGGAGGTCAATCAGCCCCAGCATTTT
TRBJ2-1,TRBV6-1,TRBD1,many,16,CASSLQGAGSYNEQFF,TGTGCCAGCAGCCTACAGGGGGCAGGGTCCTACAATGAGCAGTTCTTC
TRBJ1-1,TRBV30,NA,NA,13,CAWSKGHNAEAFF,TGTGCCTGGAGTAAAGGACACAACGCTGAAGCTTTCTTT
TRBJ2-7,TRBV7-9,NA,many,15,CASSLGGSGSYEQYF,TGTGCCAGCAGCCTCGGGGGCTCGGGCTCCTACGAGCAGTACTTC
TRBJ1-5,TRBV5-6,NA,many,14,CASSGGPSNQPQHF,TGTGCCAGCAGCGGAGGGCCTAGCAATCAGCCCCAGCATTTT
TRBJ2-7,TRBV6-1,TRBD1,NA,15,CASKIQTGVAYEQYF,TGTGCCAGCAAAATTCAAACAGGGGTGGCCTACGAGCAGTACTTC
TRBJ1-2,TRBV19,TRBD1,many,13,CASSPGTGYGYTF,TGTGCCAGTAGTCCCGGGACAGGCTATGGCTACACCTTC
TRBJ2-3,TRBV7-2,NA,few,14,CASSLGGPTDTQYF,TGTGCCAGCAGCTTAGGGGGGCCTACAGATACGCAGTATTTT
TRBJ2-3,TRBV29-1,TRBD2,NA,18,CIARPPRGDDSSTDTQYF,TGCATCGCCCGGCCGCCGCGGGGGGACGATTCTAGCACAGATACGCAGTATTTT
TRBJ1-1,TRBV28,NA,many,14,CASSLQGRGTEAFF,TGTGCCAGCAGTTTACAAGGGCGGGGCACTGAAGCTTTCTTT
TRBJ1-4,TRBV5-5,NA,many,14,CASSLGTFREKLFF,TGTGCCAGCAGCCTAGGAACTTTCCGGGAAAAACTGTTTTTT
TRBJ1-2,TRBV4-1,NA,few,14,CASSQDLGSRGYTF,TGCGCCAGCAGCCAAGATCTTGGATCCCGGGGCTACACCTTC
TRBJ1-1,TRBV18,NA,few,14,CASSPLTANTEAFF,TGTGCCAGCTCACCCCTGACGGCGAACACTGAAGCTTTCTTT
TRBJ1-4,TRBV9,NA,many,15,CASSVGTTSNEKLFF,TGTGCCAGCAGCGTAGGAACAACTTCAAATGAAAAACTGTTTTTT
TRBJ1-3,TRBV6-5,NA,few,16,CASSSQWTAFGNTIYF,TGTGCCAGCAGTTCACAGTGGACAGCCTTTGGAAACACCATATATTTT
TRBJ1-2,TRBV28,NA,many,14,CASSFIEGHYGYTF,TGTGCCAGCAGTTTCATAGAGGGCCACTATGGCTACACCTTC
TRBJ1-2,TRBV19,NA,many,16,CASSIGLQALNYGYTF,TGTGCCAGTAGTATAGGCCTACAGGCTCTTAACTATGGCTACACCTTC
TRBJ1-5,TRBV6-1,TRBD1,NA,14,CASSGTGVDQPQHF,TGTGCCAGCAGCGGGACAGGGGTCGATCAGCCCCAGCATTTT
TRBJ1-2,TRBV6-1,TRBD1,many,13,CASSSGTGSGYTF,TGTGCCAGCAGCTCCGGGACAGGTTCGGGCTACACCTTC
TRBJ2-3,TRBV3-1,TRBD2,many,16,CASSQEWAGGTDTQYF,TGTGCCAGCAGCCAAGAATGGGCCGGGGGGACAGATACGCAGTATTTT
TRBJ1-1,TRBV19,NA,many,15,CASSPRGNNGPEAFF,TGTGCCAGTAGCCCCCGCGGGAACAACGGCCCTGAAGCTTTCTTT
TRBJ2-7,TRBV6-1,TRBD1,many,13,CASSSGGTYEQYF,TGTGCCAGCAGTTCAGGGGGCACTTACGAGCAGTACTTC
TRBJ2-7,TRBV30,NA,many,13,CAWAEDVSYEQYF,TGTGCCTGGGCCGAGGACGTCTCCTACGAGCAGTACTTC
TRBJ1-2,TRBV30,TRBD1,many,16,CAWRGQGRGVSYGYTF,TGTGCCTGGAGGGGACAGGGGCGCGGGGTTAGCTATGGCTACACCTTC